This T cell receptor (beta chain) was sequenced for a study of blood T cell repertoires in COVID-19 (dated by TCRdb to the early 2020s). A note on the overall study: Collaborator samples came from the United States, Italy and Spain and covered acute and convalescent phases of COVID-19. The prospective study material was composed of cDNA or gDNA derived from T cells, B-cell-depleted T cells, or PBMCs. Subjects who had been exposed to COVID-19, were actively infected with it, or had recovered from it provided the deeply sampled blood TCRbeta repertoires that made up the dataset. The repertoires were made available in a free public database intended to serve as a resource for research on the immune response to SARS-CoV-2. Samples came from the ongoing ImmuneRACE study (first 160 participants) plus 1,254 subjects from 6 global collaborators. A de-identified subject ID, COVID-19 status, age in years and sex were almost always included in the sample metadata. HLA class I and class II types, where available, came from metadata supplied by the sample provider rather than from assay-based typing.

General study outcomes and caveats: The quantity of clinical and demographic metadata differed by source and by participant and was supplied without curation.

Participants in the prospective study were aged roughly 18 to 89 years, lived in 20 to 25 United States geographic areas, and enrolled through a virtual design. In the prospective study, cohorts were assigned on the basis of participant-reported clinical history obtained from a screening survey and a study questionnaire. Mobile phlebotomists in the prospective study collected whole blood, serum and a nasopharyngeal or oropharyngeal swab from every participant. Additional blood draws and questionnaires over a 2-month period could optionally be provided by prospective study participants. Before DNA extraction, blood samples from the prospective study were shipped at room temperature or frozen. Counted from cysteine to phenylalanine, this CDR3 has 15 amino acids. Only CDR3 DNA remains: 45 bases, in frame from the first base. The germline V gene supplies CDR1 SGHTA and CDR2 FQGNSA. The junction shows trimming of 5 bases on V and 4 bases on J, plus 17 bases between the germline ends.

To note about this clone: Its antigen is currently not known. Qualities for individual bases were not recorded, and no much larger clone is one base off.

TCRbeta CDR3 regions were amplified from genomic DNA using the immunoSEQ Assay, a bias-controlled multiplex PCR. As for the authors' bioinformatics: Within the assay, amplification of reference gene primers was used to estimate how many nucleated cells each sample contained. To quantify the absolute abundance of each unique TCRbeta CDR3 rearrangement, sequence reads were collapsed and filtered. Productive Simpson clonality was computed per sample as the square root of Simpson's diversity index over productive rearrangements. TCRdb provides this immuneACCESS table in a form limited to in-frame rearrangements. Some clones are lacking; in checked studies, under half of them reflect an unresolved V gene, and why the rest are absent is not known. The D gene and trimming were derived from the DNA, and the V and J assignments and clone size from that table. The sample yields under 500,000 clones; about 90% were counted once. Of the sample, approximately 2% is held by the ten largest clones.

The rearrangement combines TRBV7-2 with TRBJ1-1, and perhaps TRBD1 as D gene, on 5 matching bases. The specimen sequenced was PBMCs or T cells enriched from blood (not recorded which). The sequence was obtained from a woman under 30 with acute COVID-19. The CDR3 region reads CASSPPQGVGTEAFF. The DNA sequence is TGTGCCAGCAGCCCGCCGCAGGGTGTCGGCACTGAAGCTTTCTTT. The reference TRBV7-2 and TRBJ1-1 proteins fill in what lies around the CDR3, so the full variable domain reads GAGVSQSPSNKVTEKGKDVELRCDPISGHTALYWYRQSLGQGLEFLIYFQGNSAPDKSGLPSDRFSAERTGGSVSTLTIQRTQQEDSAVYLCASSPPQGVGTEAFFGQGTRLTVV.